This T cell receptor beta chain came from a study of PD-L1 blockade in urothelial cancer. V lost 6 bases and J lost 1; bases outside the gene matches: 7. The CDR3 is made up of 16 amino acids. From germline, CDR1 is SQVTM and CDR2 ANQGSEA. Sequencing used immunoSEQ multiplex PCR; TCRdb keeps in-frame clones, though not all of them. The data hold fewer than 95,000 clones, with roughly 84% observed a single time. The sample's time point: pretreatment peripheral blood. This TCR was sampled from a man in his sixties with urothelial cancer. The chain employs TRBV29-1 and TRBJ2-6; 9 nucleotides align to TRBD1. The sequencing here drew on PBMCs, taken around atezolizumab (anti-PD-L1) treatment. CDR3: CSVAGTGRSGANVLTF. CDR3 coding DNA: TGCAGCGTGGCCGGGACAGGGAGATCTGGGGCCAACGTCCTGACTTTC.